This T cell receptor beta chain was found in a study of blood T cell repertoires in COVID-19. Overall study context: Italy, Spain and the United States were the sources of the convalescent and acute COVID-19 samples. Sample material is recorded as cDNA or gDNA derived from T cells, B-cell-depleted T cells, or PBMCs.

The V and J ends lost 6 bases and 4 bases, in that order; junction bases with no gene match: 9. CDR3 length: 15 residues. Germline V gene data show CDR1 as MGHRA and CDR2 as YSYEKL. Per the study methods: Estimation of nucleated cell counts relied on the amplification of reference gene primers. Libraries were prepared by immunoSEQ multiplex PCR; TCRdb keeps only in-frame clonotypes and omits some of them. That table furnishes V, J and clone size, whereas the DNA furnished D and trimming. Of some 150,000 clones listed, approximately 80% were seen once; the top ten hold about 0.5%. This receptor was obtained from a man aged 60-69 years with acute or convalescent COVID-19. The sequencing input was peripheral blood. The chain has TRBV4-1 and TRBJ2-1; 7 bases align to TRBD2. Here the CDR3 DNA reads TGCGCCAGCAGGCCAAGCGGGGCCCTATACAATGAGCAGTTCTTC. Its translation is CASRPSGALYNEQFF.